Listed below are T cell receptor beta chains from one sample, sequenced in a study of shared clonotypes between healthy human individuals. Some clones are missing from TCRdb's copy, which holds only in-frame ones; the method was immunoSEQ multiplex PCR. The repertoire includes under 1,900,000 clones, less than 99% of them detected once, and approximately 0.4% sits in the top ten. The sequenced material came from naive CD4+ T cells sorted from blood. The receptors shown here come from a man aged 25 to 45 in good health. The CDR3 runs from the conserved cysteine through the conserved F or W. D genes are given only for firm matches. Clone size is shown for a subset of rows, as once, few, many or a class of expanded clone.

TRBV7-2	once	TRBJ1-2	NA	CASKPGHGLGGYTF	TGTGCCAGCAAACCGGGACACGGCCTAGGTGGCTACACCTTC
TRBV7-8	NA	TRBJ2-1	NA	CASSPLTGSYNEQFF	TGTGCCAGCAGCCCCTTGACAGGCTCCTACAATGAGCAGTTCTTC
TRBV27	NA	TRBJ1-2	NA	CASWAPLRDYGYTF	TGTGCCAGCTGGGCCCCTCTTCGGGACTATGGCTACACCTTC
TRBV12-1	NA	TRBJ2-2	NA	CASSSQREGGTGELFF	TGTGCCAGCAGTTCTCAGCGGGAGGGCGGGACCGGGGAGCTGTTTTTT
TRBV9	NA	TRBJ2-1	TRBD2	CASSGSTSGPYNEQFF	TGTGCCAGCAGCGGATCAACTAGCGGCCCCTACAATGAGCAGTTCTTC
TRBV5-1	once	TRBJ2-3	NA	CASSLRVDTQYF	TGCGCCAGCAGCTTGAGGGTGGATACGCAGTATTTT
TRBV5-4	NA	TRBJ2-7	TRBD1	CASSPTGGLDEQYF	TGTGCCAGCAGTCCGACAGGGGGATTGGACGAGCAGTACTTC
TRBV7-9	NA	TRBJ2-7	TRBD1	CASSLKGQTEMEQYF	TGTGCCAGCAGCTTAAAGGGACAGACTGAAATGGAGCAGTACTTC
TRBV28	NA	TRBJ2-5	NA	CASSSQGHLIYF	TGTGCCAGCAGTTCCCAGGGACACCTAATCTACTTC
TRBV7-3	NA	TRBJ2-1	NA	CASSKHRGGGIWGYNEQFF	TGTGCCAGCAGCAAACACAGGGGAGGTGGAATTTGGGGATACAATGAGCAGTTCTTC
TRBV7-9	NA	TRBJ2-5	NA	CASSLLGATQETQYF	TGTGCCAGCAGCCTTCTGGGGGCAACTCAAGAGACCCAGTACTTC
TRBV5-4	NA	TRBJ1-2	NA	CASSRQTNYGYTF	TGTGCCAGCAGCCGACAGACTAACTATGGCTACACCTTC
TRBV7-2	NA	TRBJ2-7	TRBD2	CASSLLLAVPYEQYF	TGTGCCAGCAGCTTACTACTAGCGGTTCCCTACGAGCAGTACTTC
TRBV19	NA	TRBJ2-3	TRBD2	CASSTLAGVGTDTQYF	TGTGCCAGTAGTACACTAGCGGGAGTAGGCACAGATACGCAGTATTTT
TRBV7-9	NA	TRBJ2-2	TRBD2	CASSRTSGRNTGELFF	TGTGCCAGCAGCCGGACTAGCGGGAGGAACACCGGGGAGCTGTTTTTT
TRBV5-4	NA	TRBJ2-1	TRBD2	CASSLLAGAYNEQFF	TGTGCCAGCAGCCTCCTAGCGGGAGCTTACAATGAGCAGTTCTTC
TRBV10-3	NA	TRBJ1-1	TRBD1	CAIRDRARGNTEAFF	TGTGCCATCAGGGACAGGGCGAGGGGGAACACTGAAGCTTTCTTT
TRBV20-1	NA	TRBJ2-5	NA	CSAGRRETQYF	TGCAGTGCCGGACGGAGGGAGACCCAGTACTTC
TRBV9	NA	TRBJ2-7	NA	CASSVAYGSYEQYF	TGTGCCAGCAGCGTAGCTTACGGCTCCTACGAGCAGTACTTC
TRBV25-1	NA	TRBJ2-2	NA	CASSGTLLTGELFF	TGTGCCAGCAGCGGGACTCTTCTCACCGGGGAGCTGTTTTTT
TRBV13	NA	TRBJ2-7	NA	CASREYGSYHEQYF	TGTGCCAGCAGGGAGTACGGGAGCTACCACGAGCAGTACTTC
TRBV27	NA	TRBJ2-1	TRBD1	CASSLPRGQHNEQFF	TGTGCCAGCAGTTTACCCAGGGGGCAACACAATGAGCAGTTCTTC
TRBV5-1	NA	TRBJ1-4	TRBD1	CASSWTPGQGAEKLFF	TGCGCCAGCAGCTGGACTCCGGGACAGGGTGCGGAGAAACTGTTTTTT
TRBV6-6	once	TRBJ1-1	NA	CASSYRPGEVSEAFF	TGTGCCAGCAGTTACCGACCAGGGGAGGTGTCTGAAGCTTTCTTT
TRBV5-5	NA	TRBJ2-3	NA	CASSLMRAATNTQYF	TGTGCCAGCAGCTTGATGAGGGCCGCCACAAATACGCAGTATTTT
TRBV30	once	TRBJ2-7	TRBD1	CAWRTGGHEQYF	TGTGCCTGGAGAACAGGGGGCCACGAGCAGTACTTC
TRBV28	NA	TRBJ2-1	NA	CASTTRRAVDEQFF	TGTGCCAGCACGACCAGGAGGGCAGTAGATGAGCAGTTCTTC
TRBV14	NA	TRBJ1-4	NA	CASSQDYLGEKLFF	TGTGCCAGCAGCCAAGACTACTTAGGGGAAAAACTGTTTTTT
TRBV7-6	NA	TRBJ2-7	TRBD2	CASSLEVLAGGKTYEQYF	TGTGCCAGCAGCTTAGAAGTACTAGCGGGAGGCAAAACCTACGAGCAGTACTTC